This TCR beta chain was sequenced during a study of beta chain features in type 1 diabetes. Reverse transcription of all isolated RNA meant that expressed TCRB transcripts were sequenced. Profiled with immunoSEQ multiplex PCR; TCRdb holds only in-frame clones, not every one. The sample has hundreds of thousands of clones, around 12% seen once; the top ten hold 0.017%. Germline V gene lookup returns CDR1 SGDLS and CDR2 YYNGEE. CDR3 size: 15 residues. Trimming took off 1 base at V and 0 bases at J, with 5 bases between the two ends. The origin of this receptor is a man between 18 and 35 years old in good health. The gene calls are TRBV9 and TRBJ2-6; D ambiguous. The material sequenced was naive CD4+ T cells from blood. CDR3 nucleotide sequence: TGTGCCAGCAGCGTACTCTTCTCTGGGGCCAACGTCCTGACTTTC. This encodes CASSVLFSGANVLTF.